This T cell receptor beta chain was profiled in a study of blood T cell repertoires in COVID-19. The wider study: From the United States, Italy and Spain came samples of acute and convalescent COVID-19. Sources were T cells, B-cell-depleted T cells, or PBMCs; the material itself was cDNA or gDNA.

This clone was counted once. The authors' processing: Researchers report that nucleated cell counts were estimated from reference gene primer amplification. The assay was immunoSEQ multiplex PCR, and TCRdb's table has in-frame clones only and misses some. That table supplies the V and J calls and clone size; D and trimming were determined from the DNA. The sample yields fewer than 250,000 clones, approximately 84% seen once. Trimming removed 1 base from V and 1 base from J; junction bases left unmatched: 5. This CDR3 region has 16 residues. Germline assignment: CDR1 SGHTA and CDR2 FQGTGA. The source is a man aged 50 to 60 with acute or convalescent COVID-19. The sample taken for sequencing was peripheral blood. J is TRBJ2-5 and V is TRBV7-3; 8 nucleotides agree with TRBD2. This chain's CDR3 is CASSLNAGGVQETQYF. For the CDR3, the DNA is TGTGCCAGCAGCTTAAATGCGGGGGGCGTCCAAGAGACCCAGTACTTC. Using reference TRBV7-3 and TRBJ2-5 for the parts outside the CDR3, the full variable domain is GAGVSQTPSNKVTEKGKYVELRCDPISGHTALYWYRQSLGQGPEFLIYFQGTGAADDSGLPNDRFFAVRPEGSVSTLKIQRTERGDSAVYLCASSLNAGGVQETQYFGPGTRLLVL.